These 11 T cell receptor beta chains were all obtained from the same sample, sequenced in a study of T cell responses to AZD1222 COVID-19 vaccine. The repertoire was sequenced with immunoSEQ multiplex PCR; TCRdb's copy has only in-frame clones and lacks some. The sample includes about 83,000 clones, 91% of them seen just once. The sequenced sample was peripheral blood, obtained 28 days after the second AZD1222 dose. Source of these receptors: an adult who received the AZD1222 COVID-19 vaccine.

The chain links TRBV10-2 to TRBJ2-3; the D is unclear. The CDR3 runs 14 residues. From germline, CDR1 is WSHSY and CDR2 SAAADI. V shed 6 bases and J shed 2 bases, with 12 bases lying between them. CDR3 amino acids: CASSPGWDTDTQYF. The CDR3 region has the DNA TGCGCCAGCAGCCCAGGATGGGACACAGATACGCAGTATTTT.

This rearrangement joins TRBV5-1 to TRBJ1-2; 9 bases are shared with TRBD1. The CDR3 runs 14 residues. Trimming removed 7 bases from V and 5 bases from J; junction bases left unmatched: 9. The germline V gene has CDR1 SGHRS and CDR2 YFSETQ. The CDR3 nucleotides read TGCGCCAGCGCTCAGGAGGACAGGGGTTATGGCTACACCTTC. It specifies CASAQEDRGYGYTF.

This chain's CDR3 is CASSSGGTGQEKLFF. DNA for the CDR3: TGCGCCAGCAGCTCCGGGGGGACAGGACAAGAAAAACTGTTTTTT. The rearrangement links TRBV5-1 to TRBJ1-4; 8 nucleotides align to TRBD1. CDR1 is SGHRS and CDR2 is YFSETQ in the germline V gene. CDR3 length: 15 amino acids. J was trimmed by 8 bases and V by 3 bases; bases with no gene match: 9. Looking up the rest from reference TRBV5-1 and TRBJ1-4 gives the full variable domain: KAGVTQTPRYLIKTRGQQVTLSCSPISGHRSVSWYQQTPGQGLQFLFEYFSETQRNKGNFPGRFSGRQFSNSRSEMNVSTLELGDSALYLCASSSGGTGQEKLFFGSGTQLSVL.

V gene TRBV11-1 combines with J gene TRBJ1-2; possible D gene TRBD1, 6 bases. V was pared by 5 bases and J by 3 bases, with 13 bases between. The CDR3 has 14 amino acids. Germline V CDR1 and CDR2: SGHAT, FQDESV (reference sequence). The CDR3 loop reads CASSNRQAHYGYTF. The CDR3 DNA is TGTGCCAGCAGCAACCGACAGGCGCACTATGGCTACACCTTC. The full variable domain, with the rest looked up from reference TRBV11-1 and TRBJ1-2, is EAEVAQSPRYKITEKSQAVAFWCDPISGHATLYWYRQILGQGPELLVQFQDESVVDDSQLPKDRFSAERLKGVDSTLKIQPAELGDSAMYLCASSNRQAHYGYTFGSGTRLTVV.

The chain is built from TRBV9 and TRBJ2-7; D uncertain. This CDR3 is built from 15 residues. CDR1 SGDLS and CDR2 YYNGEE come from the germline V gene. Trimming removed 4 bases at V and 0 bases at J, with 14 bases between. The CDR3 DNA is TGTGCCAGCAGCCGATTAGGAGACGGCTCCTACGAGCAGTACTTC. Residues: CASSRLGDGSYEQYF.

The V and J genes are TRBV6-5 and TRBJ2-1, with D uncertain. Trimming left V 6 bases short and J 2 bases short, with 11 bases between. Germline-derived CDR1 and CDR2 are MNHEY and SVGAGI. The CDR3 runs 14 residues. This CDR3 reads CASSSSLTYNEQFF. Written as DNA, the CDR3 is TGTGCCAGCAGCTCGTCCCTTACCTACAATGAGCAGTTCTTC.

The chain employs TRBV9 and TRBJ1-1; no firm D call. Trimming pared 4 bases from V and 0 bases from J, leaving 10 bases between. CDR3 length: 14 residues. Germline loops: CDR1 SGDLS, CDR2 YYNGEE. The CDR3 here is CASSTRALNTEAFF. CDR3 sequence (DNA): TGTGCCAGCAGCACCCGGGCCCTGAACACTGAAGCTTTCTTT.

The chain has TRBV19 and TRBJ2-1; D is perhaps TRBD2 (5 bases). The CDR3 is made up of 13 amino acids. CDR1 and CDR2 from the germline V gene are LNHDA and SQIVND (reference sequence). V was clipped by 3 bases and J by 6 bases, with 9 bases between them. CDR3 DNA sequence: TGTGCCAGTAGTATTGGGAGACCCAATGAGCAGTTCTTC. Protein product: CASSIGRPNEQFF. The complete variable domain, with remaining parts taken from reference TRBV19 and TRBJ2-1, reads DGGITQSPKYLFRKEGQNVTLSCEQNLNHDAMYWYRQDPGQGLRLIYYSQIVNDFQKGDIAEGYSVSREKKESFPLTVTSAQKNPTAFYLCASSIGRPNEQFFGPGTRLTVL.

The V call is TRBV9, the J call TRBJ2-3; a weak D match, TRBD1 (7 bases). CDR3 length: 13 residues. Trimming removed 3 bases from V and 5 bases from J, with 10 bases in between. Germline values: CDR1 SGDLS, CDR2 YYNGEE. The CDR3 DNA sequence: TGTGCCAGCAGCGGGCAGGGGGGAGATACGCAGTATTTT. It translates to CASSGQGGDTQYF.

The chain couples TRBV7-6 to TRBJ2-3; TRBD2 matches 12 bases. The CDR3 runs to 18 residues. Trimming cost V 5 bases and J 0 bases; bases outside gene matches: 9. The germline V gene has CDR1 SGHVS and CDR2 FNYEAQ. The DNA for the CDR3 is TGTGCCAGCAGCCTAGTCCTAGCGGGAGGGTCCAGCACAGATACGCAGTATTTT. Protein: CASSLVLAGGSSTDTQYF.

The chain employs TRBV19 and TRBJ1-5, with no clear D. The CDR3 loop spans 12 amino acids. V was cut by 5 bases and J by 7 bases, with 9 bases left in between. Germline CDR1 reads LNHDA; CDR2 reads SQIVND (reference sequence). The CDR3 bases are TGTGCCAGTAGTTTGGGAGGCCAGCCCCAGCATTTT. Its translation: CASSLGGQPQHF.